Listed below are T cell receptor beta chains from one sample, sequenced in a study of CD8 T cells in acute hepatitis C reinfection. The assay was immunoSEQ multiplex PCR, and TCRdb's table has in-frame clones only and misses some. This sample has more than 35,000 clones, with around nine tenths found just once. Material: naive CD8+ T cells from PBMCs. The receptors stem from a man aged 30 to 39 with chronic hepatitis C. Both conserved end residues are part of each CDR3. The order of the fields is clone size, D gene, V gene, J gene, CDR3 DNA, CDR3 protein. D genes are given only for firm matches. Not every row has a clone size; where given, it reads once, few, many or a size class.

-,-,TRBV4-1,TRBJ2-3,TGCGCCAGCAGCCAAAACGGACTCCCGTTGGATACGCAGTATTTT,CASSQNGLPLDTQYF
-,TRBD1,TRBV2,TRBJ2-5,TGTGCCAGCAGGAAGGGACAGGGTTTGGAGACCCAGTACTTC,CASRKGQGLETQYF
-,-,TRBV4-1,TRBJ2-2,TGCGCCAGCAGCCTCGGGACCTACACCGGGGAGCTGTTTTTT,CASSLGTYTGELFF
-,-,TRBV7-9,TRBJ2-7,TGTGCCAGCAGCTTAAAGGACTCCTCCTACGAGCAGTACTTC,CASSLKDSSYEQYF
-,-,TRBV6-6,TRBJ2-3,TGTGCCAGCAGTTACGGTAGCACAGATACGCAGTATTTT,CASSYGSTDTQYF
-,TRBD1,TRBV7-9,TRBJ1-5,TGTGCCAGCAGCTTAGAAGGGGGCCGCCAGCCCCAGCATTTT,CASSLEGGRQPQHF
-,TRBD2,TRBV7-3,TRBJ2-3,TGTGCCAGCAGCGCCGGGACTACCACGCAGTATTTT,CASSAGTTTQYF
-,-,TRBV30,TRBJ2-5,TGTGCCTGGAGTGTACGGAGAGGGGAAGAGACCCAGTACTTC,CAWSVRRGEETQYF
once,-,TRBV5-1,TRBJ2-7,TGCGCCAGCAGCGGTTGGGAGCCCTCCTACGAGCAGTACTTC,CASSGWEPSYEQYF
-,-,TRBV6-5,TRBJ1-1,TGTGCCAGCAGTGGTGTGGGGGCTCCTGAAGCTTTCTTT,CASSGVGAPEAFF
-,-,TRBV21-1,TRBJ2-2,TGTGCCAGCACCCCCACTAGCGGGGTAAAAACCGGGGAGCTGTTTTTT,CASTPTSGVKTGELFF
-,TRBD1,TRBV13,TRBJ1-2,TGTGCCAGCAGCTTAGGACGCACCGGGACAGGCTATGGCTACACCTTC,CASSLGRTGTGYGYTF
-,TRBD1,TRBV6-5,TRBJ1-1,TGTGCCAGCAGTCCCGGGGGACAGGAAGCTTTCTTT,CASSPGGQEAFF
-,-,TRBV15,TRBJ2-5,TGTGCCACCAGCCCCCGGGGGCCCGGGGAGGAGACCCAGTACTTC,CATSPRGPGEETQYF
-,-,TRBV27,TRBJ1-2,TGTGCCAGCAGTTATGGGGGGCTCTCGGATGGCTACACCTTC,CASSYGGLSDGYTF
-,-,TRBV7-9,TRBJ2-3,TGTGCCAGCAGCCATGGAAGCACAGATACGCAGTATTTT,CASSHGSTDTQYF
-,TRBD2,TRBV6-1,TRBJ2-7,TGTGCCAGCAGTGAAGAGGAGGTAGCGGGAGGGTACGAGCAGTACTTC,CASSEEEVAGGYEQYF
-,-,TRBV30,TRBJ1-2,TGTGCCTGGAGTGTGACAGACTATGGCTACACCTTC,CAWSVTDYGYTF
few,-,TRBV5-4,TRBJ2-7,TGTGCCAGCAGCTTAGGGCTAGGAAGCTCCTACGAGCAGTACTTC,CASSLGLGSSYEQYF
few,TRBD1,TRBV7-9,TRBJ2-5,TGTGCCAGCAGCCCCAGGACAGGGATTTACCAAGAGACCCAGTACTTC,CASSPRTGIYQETQYF
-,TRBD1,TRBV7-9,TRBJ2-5,TGTGCCAGCAGCTCAACAGGGGGCGGGGAGACCCAGTACTTC,CASSSTGGGETQYF
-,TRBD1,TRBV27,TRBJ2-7,TGTGCCAGCAGCCTAGTCGGACAGGGCTACGAGCAGTACTTC,CASSLVGQGYEQYF
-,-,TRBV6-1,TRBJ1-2,TGTGCCAGCAGTCGACATGGCTACACCTTC,CASSRHGYTF
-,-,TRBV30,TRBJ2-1,TGTGCCTGGAGTGAGGAGGTATCCTCCTACAATGAGCAGTTCTTC,CAWSEEVSSYNEQFF
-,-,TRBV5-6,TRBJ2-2,TGTGCCAGCAGCCTCGGGGGAGCAACCGGGGAGCTGTTTTTT,CASSLGGATGELFF
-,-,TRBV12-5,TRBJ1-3,TGTGCTAGTGGAATTGACGGAAACACCATATATTTT,CASGIDGNTIYF
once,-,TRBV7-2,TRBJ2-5,TGTGCCAGCAGCAACGGACTATTCGGGGGTGGAGAGACCCAGTACTTC,CASSNGLFGGGETQYF
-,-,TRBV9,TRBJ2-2,TGTGCCAGCACGAGGGCGGCGGGAAAAACCGGGGAGCTGTTTTTT,CASTRAAGKTGELFF
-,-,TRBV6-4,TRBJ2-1,TGTGCCCCCCGACCCCCGGTCCATGAGCAGTTCTTC,CAPRPPVHEQFF
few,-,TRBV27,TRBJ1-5,TGTGCCAGCGCGGGGGGTGGCGTGAGGCAGCCCCAGCATTTT,CASAGGGVRQPQHF
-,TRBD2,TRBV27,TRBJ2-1,TGTGCCAGCAGTTTAGAAGCGGGGCCCTACAATGAGCAGTTCTTC,CASSLEAGPYNEQFF
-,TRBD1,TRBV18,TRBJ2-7,TGTGCCAGCTCACCGACAGGGCCCTACGAGCAGTACTTC,CASSPTGPYEQYF
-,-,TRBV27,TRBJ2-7,TGTGCCAGCAGTCAGACACCCTCCTACGAGCAGTACTTC,CASSQTPSYEQYF
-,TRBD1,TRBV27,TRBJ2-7,TGTGCCAGCAGTTTATCTGCTGGGACAGGTTTCTACGAGCAGTACTTC,CASSLSAGTGFYEQYF
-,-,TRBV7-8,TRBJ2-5,TGTGCCAGCAGCGCCCCTAGGGAAGAGACCCAGTACTTC,CASSAPREETQYF
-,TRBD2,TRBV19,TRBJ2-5,TGTGCCAGTACCCGGGAGGTAGAGACCCAGTACTTC,CASTREVETQYF
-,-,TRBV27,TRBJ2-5,TGTGCCAGCAGTCCCGAAAGAGGTCTCCAAGAGACCCAGTACTTC,CASSPERGLQETQYF
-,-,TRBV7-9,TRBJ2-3,TGTGCCAGCAGCTACCCCGCAGATACGCAGTATTTT,CASSYPADTQYF
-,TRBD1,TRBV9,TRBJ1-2,TGTGCCAGCAGCGTAGCATCGACAGGGGAAAACTATGGCTACACCTTC,CASSVASTGENYGYTF
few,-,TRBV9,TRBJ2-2,TGTGCCAGCAGCGTAGGGGACACCGGGGAGCTGTTTTTT,CASSVGDTGELFF
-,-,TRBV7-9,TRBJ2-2,TGTGCCAGCAGCCCCACCGGGGAGCTGTTTTTT,CASSPTGELFF
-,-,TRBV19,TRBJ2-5,TGTGCCAGTAGTATCTGGCAATCCGATTCCCAAGAGACCCAGTACTTC,CASSIWQSDSQETQYF
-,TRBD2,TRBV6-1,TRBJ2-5,TGTGCCAGCAGTGACGAGGTGGGGCGACTAGCTCTCGAGACCCAGTACTTC,CASSDEVGRLALETQYF
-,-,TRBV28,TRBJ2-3,TGTGCCAGCAGTTTATCCGGAGCTAGCACAGATACGCAGTATTTT,CASSLSGASTDTQYF
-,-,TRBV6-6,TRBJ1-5,TGTGCCAGCAGTTACTCGGCAGGCAATCAGCCCCAGCATTTT,CASSYSAGNQPQHF
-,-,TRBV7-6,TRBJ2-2,TGTGCCAGCAGCCCGCCGAGAGGTGCAGGGGCCGGGGAGCTGTTTTTT,CASSPPRGAGAGELFF
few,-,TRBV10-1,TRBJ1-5,TGCGCCAGCAGTGAAACCCCGGACCAGCCCCAGCATTTT,CASSETPDQPQHF